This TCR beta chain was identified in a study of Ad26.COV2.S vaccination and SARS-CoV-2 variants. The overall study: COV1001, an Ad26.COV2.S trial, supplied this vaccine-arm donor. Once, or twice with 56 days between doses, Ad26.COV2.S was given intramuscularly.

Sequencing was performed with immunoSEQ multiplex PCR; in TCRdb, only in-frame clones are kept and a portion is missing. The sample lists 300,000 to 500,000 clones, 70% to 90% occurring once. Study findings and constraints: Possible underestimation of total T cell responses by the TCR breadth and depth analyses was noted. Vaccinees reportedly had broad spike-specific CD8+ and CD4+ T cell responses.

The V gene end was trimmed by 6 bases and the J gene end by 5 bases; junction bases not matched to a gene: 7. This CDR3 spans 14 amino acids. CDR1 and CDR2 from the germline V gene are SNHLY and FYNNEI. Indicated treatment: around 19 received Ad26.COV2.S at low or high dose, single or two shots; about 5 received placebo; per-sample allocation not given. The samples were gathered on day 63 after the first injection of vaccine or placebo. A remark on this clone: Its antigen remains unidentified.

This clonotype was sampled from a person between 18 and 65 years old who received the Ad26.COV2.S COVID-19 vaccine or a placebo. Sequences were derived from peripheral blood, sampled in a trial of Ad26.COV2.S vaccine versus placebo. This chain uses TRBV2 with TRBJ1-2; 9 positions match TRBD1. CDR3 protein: CASRGGQGGYGYTF. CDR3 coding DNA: TGTGCCAGCAGGGGGGGACAGGGAGGATATGGCTACACCTTC.